One sample yielded the 10 T cell receptor beta chains listed below, sequenced in a study of cytomegalovirus exposure and HLA in healthy donors. 60 Vbeta and 13 Jbeta primers were used in PCR. Measured with immunoSEQ multiplex PCR; TCRdb has only the in-frame clones, and not every one. The sample lists more than 90,000 clones; about three quarters were seen once. The sample was PBMCs. All receptors come from a human donor in good health.

This chain connects TRBV29-1 to TRBJ2-4; D may be TRBD2 (5 bases). This CDR3 spans 12 amino acids. Trimming cost V 2 bases and J 8 bases, with 10 bases left between them. Germline V gives CDR1 SQVTM, CDR2 ANQGSEA. The CDR3 DNA reads TGCAGCGTTGAACCTAGCCGAGACATTCAGTACTTC. This codes for CSVEPSRDIQYF.

The V and J genes are TRBV5-5 and TRBJ2-2; D might be TRBD1 (5 bases). The CDR3 runs 15 residues. Germline CDR1 reads SGHKS; CDR2 reads YYEKEE (reference sequence). Trimming removed 1 base from V and 0 bases from J, with 7 bases in between. CDR3 nucleotide sequence: TGTGCCAGCAGCTTGACAGGACCGAACACCGGGGAGCTGTTTTTT. Its protein is CASSLTGPNTGELFF.

The chain couples TRBV6-5 to TRBJ2-1, with D possibly TRBD2 on 7 matching bases. The length of the CDR3 is 15 residues. CDR1 MNHEY and CDR2 SVGAGI come from the germline V gene. Trimming removed 2 bases from V and 4 bases from J, with 12 bases in between. CDR3 amino acids: CASSYEGGAYNEQFF. The CDR3 nucleotides are TGTGCCAGCAGTTACGAGGGGGGGGCTTACAATGAGCAGTTCTTC.

The chain links TRBV19 to TRBJ1-5, with 9 bases identical to TRBD1. V dropped 7 bases and J dropped 7; count of bases not matched to a gene: 8. The V gene's germline CDR1 is LNHDA and CDR2 SQIVND (reference sequence). The CDR3 loop spans 14 amino acids. The CDR3 bases are TGTGCCAGTACCCCACAGGGGGCTATGCAGCCCCAGCATTTT. It encodes CASTPQGAMQPQHF.

The chain couples TRBV19 to TRBJ1-1, with D possibly TRBD1 on 6 matching bases. The CDR3 has 15 residues. Germline V gives CDR1 LNHDA, CDR2 SQIVND (reference sequence). V shed 5 bases and J shed 3 bases, with 16 bases lying between them. The CDR3 here is CASSGGTGRHTEAFF. CDR3 DNA sequence: TGTGCCAGTAGTGGTGGTACAGGGCGGCACACTGAAGCTTTCTTT.

The rearrangement joins TRBV6-4 to TRBJ2-2; tentatively, D is TRBD1 (6 bases). Trimming cost V 6 bases and J 6 bases, with 14 bases left between them. Looked up from germline, CDR1 is MRHNA and CDR2 is SNTAGT. This CDR3 contains 14 residues. Here the CDR3 reads CASSPQGFAGELFF. The CDR3 bases are TGTGCCAGCAGCCCCCAGGGGTTCGCCGGGGAGCTGTTTTTT.

This clone was counted a few times. The gene calls are TRBV7-8 and TRBJ2-6; 12 nucleotides line up with TRBD2. This CDR3 has 18 residues. V was pared by 0 bases and J by 4 bases, with 4 bases of the junction left unmatched. Per the germline V gene, CDR1 is SGHVS and CDR2 is FQNEAQ. The CDR3 loop reads CASSLALAGGPGANVLTF. CDR3 nucleotide sequence: TGTGCCAGCAGCTTAGCTCTAGCGGGGGGGCCCGGGGCCAACGTCCTGACTTTC. The variable domain in full, completed from reference TRBV7-8 and TRBJ2-6, reads GAGVSQSPRYKVAKRGQDVALRCDPISGHVSLFWYQQALGQGPEFLTYFQNEAQLDKSGLPSDRFFAERPEGSVSTLKIQRTQQEDSAVYLCASSLALAGGPGANVLTFGAGSRLTVL.

This clone was picked up a small number of times. The genes are TRBV12-2 and TRBJ2-7; the table's D call of TRBD1 was not tested on the DNA. TRBV12-2 is designated a pseudogene. The CDR3 covers 15 residues. The CDR3 reads CASRFGRDSSYEQYF. The CDR3 nucleotides are TGTGCAAGTCGCTTCGGAAGGGACAGTAGCTACGAGCAGTACTTC.

The V call is TRBV11-2, the J call TRBJ2-7, with D tentatively TRBD2 (6 bases). The CDR3 has 14 residues. Germline assignment: CDR1 SGHAT and CDR2 FQNNGV. V shed 2 bases and J shed 3 bases, with 11 bases lying between them. The CDR3 coding sequence is TGTGCCAGCAGCTTAAGGGTCGGGAGCTACGAGCAGTACTTC. This gives the protein CASSLRVGSYEQYF.

The rearrangement uses TRBV6-1 and TRBJ1-6; D perhaps matches TRBD1 (6 bases). V was trimmed by 8 bases and J by 9 bases, leaving 20 bases between them. The CDR3 has 15 amino acids. From germline, CDR1 is MNHNS and CDR2 SASEGT. The CDR3 here is CASWDGGAIGSPLHF. CDR3 sequence (DNA): TGTGCCAGCTGGGACGGGGGGGCCATTGGTTCACCCCTCCACTTT.